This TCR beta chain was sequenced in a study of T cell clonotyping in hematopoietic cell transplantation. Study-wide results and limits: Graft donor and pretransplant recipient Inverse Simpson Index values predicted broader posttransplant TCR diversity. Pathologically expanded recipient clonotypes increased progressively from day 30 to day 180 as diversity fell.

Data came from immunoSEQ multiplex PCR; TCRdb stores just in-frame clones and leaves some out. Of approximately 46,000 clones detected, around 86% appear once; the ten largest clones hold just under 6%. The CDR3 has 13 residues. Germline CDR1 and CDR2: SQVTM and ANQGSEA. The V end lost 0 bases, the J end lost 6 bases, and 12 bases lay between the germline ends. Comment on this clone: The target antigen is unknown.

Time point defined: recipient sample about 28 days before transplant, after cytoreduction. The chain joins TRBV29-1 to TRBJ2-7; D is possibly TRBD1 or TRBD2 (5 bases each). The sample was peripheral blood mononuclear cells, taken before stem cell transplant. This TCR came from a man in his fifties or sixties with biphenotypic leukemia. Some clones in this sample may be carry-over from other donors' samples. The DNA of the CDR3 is TGCAGCGTTGAAGATTCAGGGAGCGGCGAGCAGTACTTC. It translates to CSVEDSGSGEQYF.